The rows below give T cell receptor beta chains drawn from one sample of a study of blood T cell repertoires in COVID-19. Sequencing was performed with immunoSEQ multiplex PCR; in TCRdb, only in-frame clones are kept and a portion is missing. Of roughly 340,000 clones in the sample, about nine tenths were seen once. Sequenced material: peripheral blood. All receptors come from a woman in her seventies with COVID-19, enrolled during active disease. The CDR3 runs from the conserved cysteine through the conserved F or W. D genes are given only for firm matches. The size field is filled for only some rows; it gives once, few, many or a size class.

j_call,d_call,clone_size,v_call,cdr3_aa,cdr3_nt
TRBJ1-2,TRBD1,once,TRBV10-3,CAIRYGDRGWVLYGYTF,TGTGCCATCCGATATGGGGACAGGGGTTGGGTGCTCTATGGCTACACCTTC
TRBJ1-1,NA,NA,TRBV2,CASKKGRPNTEAFF,TGTGCCAGCAAGAAAGGGAGGCCGAACACTGAAGCTTTCTTT
TRBJ2-3,NA,NA,TRBV5-4,CASSQDSIITDTQYF,TGTGCCAGCAGCCAGGACTCGATTATCACAGATACGCAGTATTTT
TRBJ1-5,NA,few,TRBV6-5,CASSPSRGNNQPQHF,TGTGCCAGCAGCCCATCCAGGGGCAACAATCAGCCCCAGCATTTT
TRBJ1-2,NA,NA,TRBV2,CASSGQLYGYTF,TGTGCCAGCAGTGGACAGCTCTATGGCTACACCTTC
TRBJ1-1,TRBD1,once,TRBV6-5,CAGGSDRGVRTEAFF,TGTGCCGGTGGCTCTGACAGGGGGGTGAGGACTGAAGCTTTCTTT
TRBJ1-1,TRBD1,NA,TRBV30,CAWSPDRVGAFF,TGTGCCTGGAGTCCCGACAGGGTCGGAGCTTTCTTT
TRBJ1-2,NA,NA,TRBV19,CASSIPRDYGYTF,TGTGCCAGTAGTATCCCCAGGGACTATGGCTACACCTTC
TRBJ1-4,TRBD1,NA,TRBV29-1,CSVLGDRMVPFF,TGCAGCGTTCTGGGGGACAGGATGGTCCCGTTTTTT
TRBJ2-1,NA,NA,TRBV19,CASSRRGNEQFF,TGTGCCAGTAGCCGTAGGGGTAATGAGCAGTTCTTC
TRBJ1-2,NA,NA,TRBV12-3/TRBV12-4,CATTWGYTF,TGTGCCACTACTTGGGGCTACACCTTC
TRBJ2-2,NA,NA,TRBV11-2,CASSLRQNTGELFF,TGTGCCAGCAGCCTCCGACAGAACACCGGGGAGCTGTTTTTT
TRBJ2-1,NA,NA,TRBV19,CASSIGPQGGGSRYNEQFF,TGTGCCAGTAGTATAGGCCCCCAAGGGGGGGGCTCCCGCTACAATGAGCAGTTCTTC
TRBJ1-5,NA,NA,TRBV6-2/TRBV6-3,CASSEQGENQPQHF,TGTGCCAGCAGCGAACAGGGAGAGAATCAGCCCCAGCATTTT
TRBJ1-2,TRBD1,NA,TRBV6-5,CASMGTGASYGYTF,TGTGCCAGCATGGGGACAGGAGCCTCCTATGGCTACACCTTC
TRBJ2-7,TRBD2,NA,TRBV6-6,CASSYGRLAGERYF,TGTGCCAGCAGTTACGGGAGGCTAGCGGGGGAGCGGTACTTC
TRBJ1-2,TRBD1,NA,TRBV5-4,CASSPTGMDGYTF,TGTGCCAGCAGCCCGACAGGGATGGATGGCTACACCTTC
TRBJ2-3,NA,NA,TRBV11-3,CASSPRGDTQYF,TGTGCCAGCAGCCCAAGGGGAGATACGCAGTATTTT
TRBJ2-7,NA,NA,TRBV6-1,CASSESYTYEQYF,TGTGCCAGCAGTGAATCTTACACCTACGAGCAGTACTTC
TRBJ1-5,NA,NA,TRBV5-8,CASSLGGHINQPQHF,TGTGCCAGCAGCTTGGGAGGACATATCAATCAGCCCCAGCATTTT
TRBJ1-2,NA,NA,TRBV21-1,CASSTQVNYGYTF,TGTGCCAGCAGCACACAGGTAAACTATGGCTACACCTTC
TRBJ1-2,TRBD1,NA,TRBV27,CASSRNRGEGYGYTF,TGTGCCAGCAGTCGGAACAGGGGGGAGGGCTATGGCTACACCTTC
TRBJ2-7,TRBD1,NA,TRBV29-1,CSAGQGFSYEQYF,TGCAGCGCAGGACAGGGATTCTCCTACGAGCAGTACTTC
TRBJ2-1,NA,once,TRBV6-2/TRBV6-3,CASSLGDYNEQFF,TGTGCCAGCAGTTTGGGAGATTACAATGAGCAGTTCTTC
TRBJ2-3,NA,NA,TRBV5-1,CASSLQGSPDTQYF,TGCGCCAGCAGCTTACAGGGAAGCCCAGATACGCAGTATTTT
TRBJ2-7,NA,NA,TRBV5-1,CASSSLPPSGVNYEQYF,TGCGCCAGCAGCTCCCTCCCCCCATCGGGGGTAAACTACGAGCAGTACTTC
TRBJ1-2,NA,NA,TRBV4-1,CASSQVDSNYGYTF,TGCGCCAGCAGCCAAGTTGACAGTAACTATGGCTACACCTTC
TRBJ1-1,NA,NA,TRBV5-4,CASSSRAGNTEAFF,TGTGCCAGCAGTTCCCGTGCAGGGAACACTGAAGCTTTCTTT
TRBJ1-2,NA,NA,TRBV20-1,CSASMRSGTNYGYTF,TGCAGTGCTAGTATGAGGTCGGGTACTAACTATGGCTACACCTTC
TRBJ1-2,NA,NA,TRBV12-3/TRBV12-4,CASSLQGSYGYTF,TGTGCCAGCAGTCTACAGGGAAGCTATGGCTACACCTTC
TRBJ2-1,NA,NA,TRBV6-6,CASSQAGSQFF,TGTGCCAGCAGTCAAGCCGGGTCTCAGTTCTTC
TRBJ1-4,NA,NA,TRBV19,CASSRYNEKLFF,TGTGCCAGTAGCAGATATAATGAAAAACTGTTTTTT
TRBJ1-2,NA,NA,TRBV6-6,CATKDSNYGYTF,TGTGCCACCAAAGACAGTAACTATGGCTACACCTTC
TRBJ1-5,NA,NA,TRBV19,CASSIIRGWQPQHF,TGTGCCAGTAGTATAATCAGGGGATGGCAGCCCCAGCATTTT
TRBJ2-7,TRBD2,few,TRBV4-2,CASSQDPSGYEQYF,TGTGCCAGCAGCCAAGATCCTAGCGGGTACGAGCAGTACTTC
TRBJ1-5,NA,NA,TRBV7-6,CASSQGRSQPQHF,TGTGCCAGCAGCCAGGGCAGGAGCCAGCCCCAGCATTTT
TRBJ1-1,TRBD1,once,TRBV30,CAWSGRRGRNTEAFF,TGTGCCTGGAGTGGGCGGAGGGGGCGAAACACTGAAGCTTTCTTT
TRBJ1-2,NA,once,TRBV29-1,CSVVDSGANNYGYTF,TGCAGCGTTGTGGACAGTGGGGCAAATAACTATGGCTACACCTTC
TRBJ2-5,TRBD2,NA,TRBV18,CASSPSGGGETQYF,TGTGCCAGCTCACCAAGCGGGGGAGGAGAGACCCAGTACTTC
TRBJ1-2,TRBD1,NA,TRBV24-1,CATSDSDREGGYTF,TGTGCCACCAGTGATTCGGACAGGGAAGGAGGCTACACCTTC
TRBJ1-3,TRBD1,NA,TRBV6-5,CASQNGQEHGNTIYF,TGTGCCAGCCAGAATGGACAGGAGCATGGAAACACCATATATTTT
TRBJ1-4,NA,NA,TRBV24-1,CATSDSSGMGEKLFF,TGTGCCACCAGTGATTCCTCAGGGATGGGTGAAAAACTGTTTTTT
TRBJ1-1,TRBD1,NA,TRBV2,CASTEDRGQIAFF,TGTGCCAGCACCGAGGACAGGGGGCAGATCGCTTTCTTT
TRBJ1-2,NA,NA,TRBV2,CASSGGQQNYGYTF,TGTGCCAGCAGTGGCGGACAGCAGAACTATGGCTACACCTTC
TRBJ1-1,TRBD1,NA,TRBV5-1,CASSSVRQGANRDTEAFF,TGCGCCAGCAGCTCCGTTCGACAGGGGGCGAATCGTGACACTGAAGCTTTCTTT
TRBJ2-5,NA,once,TRBV5-1,CASSLESGLETQYF,TGCGCCAGCAGCTTGGAGAGCGGGCTTGAGACCCAGTACTTC
TRBJ2-7,NA,NA,TRBV7-2,CASSLELVVQYF,TGTGCCAGCAGCTTAGAACTTGTGGTGCAGTACTTC